Presented here are 15 T cell receptor beta chains from one specimen sequenced in a study of long-term antiretroviral therapy in people with HIV. The assay used was immunoSEQ (version v3.0), run at survey level. The assay was immunoSEQ multiplex PCR, and TCRdb's table has in-frame clones only and misses some. This sample has under 45,000 clones; roughly 85% occur once, and the top ten carry 4.8%. The sample consisted of unsorted PBMCs, taken 2.8 years before starting antiretroviral therapy. The receptors shown here come from a woman aged 25-40 years with HIV.

This clone was recorded only once. J is TRBJ2-3 and V is TRBV25-1, with TRBD1 matching over 8 bases. The germline CDR1 and CDR2 sequences are MGHDK and SYGVNS. V gave up 2 bases and J gave up 3 bases; unmatched junction bases: 4. The CDR3 extends over 15 amino acids. CDR3: CASSETGGITDTQYF. For the CDR3, the DNA is TGTGCCAGCAGTGAAACAGGGGGGATAACAGATACGCAGTATTTT.

This chain links TRBV11-3 with TRBJ2-7; TRBD1 matches 7 bases. Germline V gene data show CDR1 as SGHNT and CDR2 as YENEEA. This CDR3 contains 16 residues. V lost 3 bases to trimming and J lost 4 bases; unmatched junction nucleotides: 12. CDR3 coding DNA: TGTGCCAGCAGCTTGGGACAGACCCTTAATCTATACGAGCAGTACGTC. Its translation: CASSLGQTLNLYEQYV.

CDR3 in DNA: TGTGCCAGCAGTGAAGGCTCTAACTATGGCTACACCTTC. Its protein is CASSEGSNYGYTF. The rearrangement links TRBV2 to TRBJ1-2; the D is unclear. The CDR3 has 13 residues. V shed 1 base and J shed 0 bases, with 3 bases lying between them. Germline assignment: CDR1 SNHLY and CDR2 FYNNEI.

This chain joins TRBV6-1 and TRBJ1-1; D perhaps matches TRBD1 (6 bases). V was shortened by 6 bases and J by 0 bases, with 11 bases between the two germline ends. This CDR3 region has 14 residues. The germline V gene has CDR1 MNHNS and CDR2 SASEGT. The CDR3 region is CASRLWDMNTEAFF. CDR3 nucleotides: TGTGCCAGCAGGCTCTGGGACATGAACACTGAAGCTTTCTTT.

This clone was counted only a few times. This chain joins TRBV7-2 and TRBJ2-1; 10 bases match TRBD1. The CDR3 runs 15 residues. Per the germline V gene, CDR1 is SGHTA and CDR2 is FQGNSA. V was pared by 5 bases and J by 9 bases, with 10 bases of the junction left unmatched. The CDR3 DNA follows: TGTGCCAGCAGCGGATACGGGACAGGGGATATTGAGCAGTTCTTC. It codes for CASSGYGTGDIEQFF.

The chain couples TRBV29-1 to TRBJ2-3; D possibly matches TRBD1 or TRBD2 (5 bases each). The germline V gene encodes CDR1 SQVTM and CDR2 ANQGSEA. The ends were cut back, 7 bases at V and 5 bases at J, with 10 bases in the middle. The CDR3 contains 11 residues. In nucleotides, the CDR3 is TGCAGCGGGGGACCCGTAGATACGCAGTATTTT. Translating gives CSGGPVDTQYF.

The chain couples TRBV19 to TRBJ2-1; D is possibly TRBD1 (6 bases). Germline lookup yields CDR1 LNHDA and CDR2 SQIVND (reference sequence). V lost 4 bases and J 12 bases, leaving 16 bases between the germline ends. CDR3 length: 13 residues. The CDR3 DNA is TGTGCCAGTAGTACGGACAGCCCAATGTGGCAGTTCTTC. Residues: CASSTDSPMWQFF. Together with reference TRBV19 and TRBJ2-1, the CDR3 gives the full variable domain: DGGITQSPKYLFRKEGQNVTLSCEQNLNHDAMYWYRQDPGQGLRLIYYSQIVNDFQKGDIAEGYSVSREKKESFPLTVTSAQKNPTAFYLCASSTDSPMWQFFGPGTRLTVL.

The rearrangement uses TRBV6-4 and TRBJ2-3; D ambiguous. The ends were cut back, 2 bases at V and 0 bases at J, with 9 bases in the middle. The CDR3 extends over 15 amino acids. Germline assignment: CDR1 MRHNA and CDR2 SNTAGT. CDR3 in amino acids: CASSDGASSTDTQYF. The CDR3 DNA is TGTGCCAGCAGTGACGGAGCGTCTAGCACAGATACGCAGTATTTT.

This chain links TRBV5-6 with TRBJ2-1; tentatively, D is TRBD1 (5 bases). Per germline, CDR1 SGHDT and CDR2 YYEEEE. Trimming left V 0 bases short and J 3 bases short, with 10 bases between. This CDR3 is built from 15 residues. The CDR3 DNA sequence: TGTGCCAGCAGCTTGGCCACGGACATCTACAATGAGCAGTTCTTC. Protein sequence: CASSLATDIYNEQFF. The whole variable domain, remainder taken from reference TRBV5-6 and TRBJ2-1, is DAGVTQSPTHLIKTRGQQVTLRCSPKSGHDTVSWYQQALGQGPQFIFQYYEEEERQRGNFPDRFSGHQFPNYSSELNVNALLLGDSALYLCASSLATDIYNEQFFGPGTRLTVL.

The gene calls are TRBV29-1 and TRBJ1-1; 11 positions agree with TRBD1. Germline-derived CDR1 and CDR2 are SQVTM and ANQGSEA. CDR3 length equals 14 residues. The ends lost 4 bases at V and 8 bases at J; junction bases unmatched: 9. The CDR3 sequence: CSVAGQGAVAEAFF. DNA for the CDR3: TGCAGCGTTGCTGGACAGGGGGCCGTAGCGGAAGCTTTCTTT.

The rearrangement links TRBV6-1 to TRBJ1-2, with 9 bases that match TRBD1. CDR3 length: 13 residues. Germline V gives CDR1 MNHNS, CDR2 SASEGT. V was pared by 4 bases and J by 8 bases, with 5 bases of the junction left unmatched. This chain's CDR3 is CASSVQGAGGYTF. In nucleotides, the CDR3 is TGTGCCAGCAGTGTACAGGGGGCCGGGGGCTACACCTTC.

Only one count was recorded for this clone. V and J are TRBV12-5 and TRBJ2-2, with D possibly being TRBD1 (6 bases). In germline, CDR1 is LGHNT, CDR2 FRNRAP. V was clipped by 7 bases and J by 7 bases, with 13 bases between them. The CDR3 consists of 13 residues. The CDR3 DNA reads as TGTGCTAGTGAAGGGGGTACGGTCGGGGAGCTGTTTTTT. Residues: CASEGGTVGELFF.

The chain combines TRBV5-8 with TRBJ1-2; possibly TRBD1 for D (6 bases). Per germline, CDR1 SGHTS and CDR2 YDEGEE. The CDR3 is 14 residues long. V was clipped by 5 bases and J by 4 bases, with 15 bases between them. The CDR3 coding sequence is TGTGCCAGCAGGTCGGCAGGGGCTATCTATGGCTACACCTTC. The encoded protein is CASRSAGAIYGYTF.

V is TRBV14 and J is TRBJ2-1, with 10 positions matching TRBD2. After removal of 3 bases from V and 8 bases from J, the junction contained 7 bases not matched to a gene. Germline loops: CDR1 SGHDN, CDR2 FVKESK. This CDR3 has 15 residues. CDR3 bases: TGTGCCAGCAGCCAGAGCGGGGGGGCCGGGGATGAGCAGTTCTTC. Translation: CASSQSGGAGDEQFF.

Only one count was recorded for this clone. In nucleotides, the CDR3 is TGTGCCAGCAGTACAATGAATGCAGGGTCCTATGGCTACACCTTC. Its protein product is CASSTMNAGSYGYTF. The chain employs TRBV6-1 and TRBJ1-2, with D tentatively TRBD1 (5 bases). V gave up 5 bases and J gave up 4 bases, with 17 bases separating them. CDR3 length: 15 residues. CDR1 is MNHNS, CDR2 SASEGT, per germline.